Each of the 25 T cell receptor beta chains below was sequenced from the same sample in a study of naive and memory T cell subsets. Four PCR rounds used nested alpha and beta constant region primers plus the SP2 primer. A single record per CDR3 protein comes from TCRdb applying MiXCR to the UMI-ligation and nested PCR reads. This sample has fewer than 30,000 distinct CDR3 sequences, with roughly 5.2% found just once. TCR cDNA received a 3' ligated oligonucleotide that carried a UMI. What was sequenced was blood. The receptors come from an adult in good health.

This clonotype was recorded at least ten times. J is TRBJ1-2 and V is TRBV6-1; TRBD1 matches at 7 bases. The CDR3 sequence is 14 residues long. Per germline, CDR1 MNHNS and CDR2 SASEGT. Germline trimming cut 8 bases from V and 5 bases from J; bases unmatched to any gene: 11. CDR3 nucleotide sequence: TGTGCCAGCGAGCAGTGGGGGACAGAGTATGGCTACACCTTC. The encoded protein is CASEQWGTEYGYTF.

The table lists this clonotype with many counts. V usage is TRBV4-2 and J usage is TRBJ2-1; TRBD2 matches 13 bases. There are 19 residues in the CDR3. The V and J ends lost 1 base and 5 bases, in that order; junction bases with no gene match: 11. Germline-derived CDR1 and CDR2 are LGHNA and YNFKEQ. The DNA for the CDR3 is TGTGCCAGCAGCCAAGTAAGGATAGGGACTAGCGGGATACACAATGAGCAGTTCTTC. Amino acid sequence: CASSQVRIGTSGIHNEQFF.

This clonotype was detected ten times or more. The V gene is TRBV4-3, the J gene TRBJ2-1, with D perhaps matching TRBD2 (6 bases). Trimming took off 4 bases at V and 5 bases at J, with 9 bases between the two ends. This CDR3 is built from 13 residues. The germline V gene has CDR1 LGHNA and CDR2 YSLEER. This chain's CDR3 is CASSPRGNNEQFF. CDR3 coding DNA: TGCGCCAGCAGCCCCCGGGGGAACAATGAGCAGTTCTTC.

At least ten counts were recorded for this clonotype. The J gene is TRBJ1-6, the V gene TRBV7-9; D remains ambiguous. Germline V gives CDR1 SEHNR, CDR2 FQNEAQ (reference sequence). The V end was cut by 5 bases, the J end by 4 bases, with 3 bases between. There are 12 residues in the CDR3. CDR3 coding DNA: TGTGCCAGCAGCGCTTATAATTCACCCCTCCACTTT. This translates into CASSAYNSPLHF. The full variable domain, completed using reference TRBV7-9 and TRBJ1-6, is DTGVSQNPRHKITKRGQNVTFRCDPISEHNRLYWYRQTLGQGPEFLTYFQNEAQLEKSRLLSDRFSAERPKGSFSTLEIQRTEQGDSAMYLCASSAYNSPLHFGNGTRLTVT.

Turning to this clonotype: Since a much larger clone is just one base distant, this may be a read error. V is TRBV10-3 and J is TRBJ1-1; no clear D. CDR1 ENHRY and CDR2 SYGVKD come from the germline V gene. Trimming stripped 10 bases from V and 4 bases from J, with 13 bases between. The CDR3 covers 12 residues. The CDR3: CATFLVGTEAFF. In DNA form, the CDR3 reads TGTGCCACCTTCCTCGTGGGCACTGAAGCTTTCTTT.

V is TRBV5-1 and J is TRBJ2-3; D not certain. Germline V CDR1 and CDR2: SGHRS, YFSETQ. V lost 2 bases to trimming and J lost 0 bases, with 7 bases between them. The CDR3 consists of 14 residues. CDR3 DNA sequence: TGCGCCAGCAGCTTAGCTACTAGCACAGATACGCAGTATTTT. It encodes CASSLATSTDTQYF.

This clonotype was observed at least ten times. The V gene is TRBV7-9, the J gene TRBJ2-2; a possible D gene is TRBD1 (6 bases). Germline V gives CDR1 SEHNR, CDR2 FQNEAQ (reference sequence). V was trimmed by 4 bases and J by 0 bases, leaving 21 bases between them. This CDR3 is 19 amino acids long. The CDR3 is CASSSPPAPGTPNTGELFF. The CDR3 DNA follows: TGTGCCAGCAGCTCCCCTCCCGCCCCCGGGACACCGAACACCGGGGAGCTGTTTTTT.

This clonotype was counted ten times or more. This chain links TRBV29-1 with TRBJ1-5; 7 nucleotides line up with TRBD1. CDR1 and CDR2 (germline): SQVTM, ANQGSEA. The V segment lost 6 bases and the J segment 2 bases; nucleotides outside the gene matches: 7. The CDR3 spans 14 residues. In DNA, the CDR3 is TGCAGCGTGAAGACAGGGACTGGCAATCAGCCCCAGCATTTT. Protein: CSVKTGTGNQPQHF.

This clonotype has a count of ten or more. The V and J genes are TRBV6-6 and TRBJ2-7; 8 bases match TRBD1. Germline V lookup: CDR1 MNHNY, CDR2 SVGAGI (reference sequence). The CDR3 sequence is 15 residues long. The V segment lost 6 bases and the J segment 4 bases; nucleotides outside the gene matches: 11. The CDR3 bases are TGTGCCAGCAGCTCTGGACAGGGTGTCCCATACGAGCAGTACTTC. Its protein product is CASSSGQGVPYEQYF.

On this clonotype itself: Sequence at one end of the junction differs from germline and may be a read error. The rearrangement uses TRBV6-5 and TRBJ1-5; TRBD1 aligns across 8 bases. CDR3 length: 15 residues. The germline gives CDR1 MNHEY, CDR2 SVGAGI. This CDR3 reads CASSTGTGVNQPQNF. The CDR3 nucleotides read TGTGCCAGCAGCACCGGGACAGGAGTGAATCAGCCCCAGAATTTT.

This clonotype came up many times. The chain is built from TRBV12-3 or TRBV12-4 and TRBJ2-4; maybe TRBD2 (5 bases). With 3 bases removed from V and 2 bases from J, the gap between germline ends came to 11 bases. The CDR3 is 15 amino acids. CDR3 sequence reads: CASSFGSSPKNIQYF. The CDR3 DNA follows: TGTGCCAGCAGTTTTGGGAGTAGCCCCAAAAACATTCAGTACTTC.

This clonotype was seen many times. The chain employs TRBV7-2 and TRBJ2-6, with D possibly TRBD1 on 6 matching bases. Germline V gene sequence: CDR1 SGHTA, CDR2 FQGNSA. The V end lost 5 bases, the J end lost 1 base, and 12 bases lay between the germline ends. The CDR3 has 16 amino acids. The CDR3 region is CASSGNRVSGANVLTF. For the CDR3, the DNA is TGTGCCAGCAGCGGTAACAGGGTTTCTGGGGCCAACGTCCTGACTTTC.

This clonotype occurred many times. The chain couples TRBV7-9 to TRBJ2-1, with D perhaps TRBD1 (5 bases). The V gene lost 5 bases and the J gene lost 9 bases, with 11 bases spanning the gap. This CDR3 is 12 amino acids long. Germline V gene lookup returns CDR1 SEHNR and CDR2 FQNEAQ (reference sequence). CDR3 protein: CASSPGRGEQFF. The CDR3 DNA reads TGTGCCAGCAGCCCAGGGCGCGGTGAGCAGTTCTTC.

This clonotype was observed many times. This chain connects TRBV27 to TRBJ2-1; 7 nucleotides match TRBD2. CDR3 length: 16 amino acids. The V and J ends lost 5 bases and 9 bases, in that order; junction bases with no gene match: 16. Germline loops: CDR1 MNHEY, CDR2 SMNVEV (reference sequence). The CDR3 DNA reads TGTGCCAGCAGTCCGCTATCGGGAGGATCTGGGGGTGAGCAGTTCTTC. This gives the protein CASSPLSGGSGGEQFF.

Ten or more counts support this clonotype. The chain is built from TRBV29-1 and TRBJ2-7; D possibly corresponds to TRBD1 (6 bases). This CDR3 contains 13 residues. Germline values: CDR1 SQVTM, CDR2 ANQGSEA. V lost 3 bases to trimming and J lost 0 bases, with 9 bases between them. In nucleotides, the CDR3 is TGCAGCGTTGAGGGGACAAACTCCTACGAGCAGTACTTC. This translates into CSVEGTNSYEQYF.

This clonotype appeared many times. The chain joins TRBV6-2 or TRBV6-3 to TRBJ2-1; D may match TRBD1 or TRBD2 (6 bases each). Deletions cut 0 bases from V and 0 bases from J, with 21 bases between. Germline CDR1 is MNHEY and CDR2 is SVGEGT. The CDR3 spans 20 residues. The CDR3 region is CASSYSRGRIGQISYNEQFF. CDR3 coding DNA: TGTGCCAGCAGTTACTCGCGGGGTCGCATCGGACAGATCTCCTACAATGAGCAGTTCTTC.

This clonotype was counted at least ten times. V and J are TRBV7-6 and TRBJ2-2, with 11 bases that match TRBD2. The CDR3 contains 23 residues. Germline CDR1 reads SGHVS; CDR2 reads FNYEAQ. With 2 bases clipped from V and 1 base from J, the junction kept 21 bases outside the gene matches. Written as DNA, the CDR3 is TGTGCCAGCAGCTTATCCCCCCTCTCGGGACAGTCTAGCGGGGGGCGGAACACCGGGGAGCTGTTTTTT. This sequence encodes CASSLSPLSGQSSGGRNTGELFF.

This clonotype has ten or more counts. The genes are TRBV4-1 and TRBJ1-1; 7 bases are a match to TRBD1. Trimming took 5 bases from V and 10 from J; bases not matched to a gene: 19. This CDR3 spans 16 amino acids. Germline-derived CDR1 and CDR2 are MGHRA and YSYEKL. The CDR3 sequence is CASSSQNTNRGTGAFF. The CDR3 nucleotides are TGCGCCAGCAGCTCGCAGAATACTAACAGGGGAACAGGAGCTTTCTTT.

This clonotype was counted at least ten times. The V call is TRBV28, the J call TRBJ1-1; D is ambiguous. Germline V gives CDR1 MDHEN, CDR2 SYDVKM. Trimming shortened V by 6 bases and J by 0 bases, and 5 bases separated the two germline ends. This CDR3 is built from 12 residues. The CDR3 nucleotides are TGTGCCAGCAGCCGATTGAACACTGAAGCTTTCTTT. It is translated as CASSRLNTEAFF.

In its sample, this clonotype was seen many times. The chain employs TRBV27 and TRBJ2-3; D is uncertain. Trimming took off 6 bases at V and 5 bases at J, with 12 bases between the two ends. The CDR3 totals 13 residues. Germline V lookup: CDR1 MNHEY, CDR2 SMNVEV (reference sequence). DNA of the CDR3: TGTGCCAGCAGCCAAGGAGCGCAAGATACGCAGTATTTT. Amino acid sequence: CASSQGAQDTQYF.

This clonotype was counted a single time. This sequence joins TRBV7-3 and TRBJ2-1; 10 nucleotides line up with TRBD2. CDR1 SGHTA and CDR2 FQGTGA come from the germline V gene. After removal of 1 base from V and 9 bases from J, the junction contained 6 bases not matched to a gene. This CDR3 comprises 15 residues. CDR3 protein: CASSLRAGGSSEQFF. The CDR3 nucleotides read TGTGCCAGCAGCTTAAGAGCGGGGGGGTCGAGTGAGCAGTTCTTC. Full variable domain (rest looked up from reference TRBV7-3 and TRBJ2-1): GAGVSQTPSNKVTEKGKYVELRCDPISGHTALYWYRQSLGQGPEFLIYFQGTGAADDSGLPNDRFFAVRPEGSVSTLKIQRTERGDSAVYLCASSLRAGGSSEQFFGPGTRLTVL.

This clonotype was counted ten times or more. The V gene is TRBV29-1, the J gene TRBJ2-5; 7 bases match TRBD2. The CDR3 has 14 amino acids. Germline CDR1 SQVTM, CDR2 ANQGSEA. The ends lost 2 bases at V and 6 bases at J; junction bases unmatched: 9. CDR3 residues: CSVERGGGAKTQYF. The CDR3 bases are TGCAGCGTTGAAAGGGGCGGGGGTGCAAAGACCCAGTACTTC. The complete variable domain, with remaining parts taken from reference TRBV29-1 and TRBJ2-5, reads SAVISQKPSRDICQRGTSLTIQCQVDSQVTMMFWYRQQPGQSLTLIATANQGSEATYESGFVIDKFPISRPNLTFSTLTVSNMSPEDSSIYLCSVERGGGAKTQYFGPGTRLLVL.

The chain carries TRBV27 and TRBJ2-2; D call uncertain. Between the trimmed V and J ends, which lost 2 bases and 2 bases, there was a span of 9 bases. Germline assignment: CDR1 MNHEY and CDR2 SMNVEV (reference sequence). This CDR3 contains 15 residues. The DNA of the CDR3 is TGTGCCAGCAGTTTAGTCTACTTCAACACCGGGGAGCTGTTTTTT. Amino acids: CASSLVYFNTGELFF.

This clonotype appeared many times. The rearrangement uses TRBV9 and TRBJ2-4, with TRBD1 as a possible D gene (6 bases). The germline V gene has CDR1 SGDLS and CDR2 YYNGEE. The germline V and J ends were trimmed by 0 bases and 8 bases, with 15 bases remaining between them. The CDR3 extends over 15 amino acids. Written as DNA, the CDR3 is TGTGCCAGCAGCGTAGGTAGGGGGATTCTGGACATTCAGTACTTC. It translates to CASSVGRGILDIQYF. Complete variable domain (other parts from reference TRBV9 and TRBJ2-4): DSGVTQTPKHLITATGQRVTLRCSPRSGDLSVYWYQQSLDQGLQFLIQYYNGEERAKGNILERFSAQQFPDLHSELNLSSLELGDSALYFCASSVGRGILDIQYFGAGTRLSVL.

This clonotype has only a few counts. The DNA for the CDR3 is TGCGCCAGCACCCCATCGGCAGGGCTGATCCGATCGGACACCGGGGAGCTGTTTTTT. This gives the protein CASTPSAGLIRSDTGELFF. The chain carries TRBV5-1 and TRBJ2-2; a possible D gene is TRBD1 (5 bases). The V gene's germline CDR1 is SGHRS and CDR2 YFSETQ. The CDR3 runs to 19 residues. With 6 bases removed from V and 3 bases from J, the gap between germline ends came to 27 bases.